In this sample, the clone carrying this TCR beta chain turned up a few times. Its target is unknown. This entry comes from a study of T cells in Graves' hyperthyroidism and ophthalmopathy. Study-wide context: Peripheral blood was collected at initial diagnosis, before any treatment.

Over 8 ml fresh peripheral blood yielded the PBMCs. Germline loops: CDR1 MNHNS, CDR2 SASEGT. The CDR3 runs 13 residues. The V and J ends lost 8 bases and 4 bases respectively, with 11 bases between them. Amplified TCR beta CDR3 regions derived from RNA transcripts. With the HTBI primer set, the TCR CDR3 went through a first round of RT-PCR. Each CDR3 protein gets one entry after TCRdb re-called the multiplex PCR reads with MiXCR. The sample carries about 500,000 distinct CDR3 sequences, roughly 14% recorded once. Overall study findings and caveats: Model-based prediction identified ophthalmopathy a median roughly six months prior to its onset. Most thyroid clonotypes with frequency above 0.001 were detected in blood.

This TCR was sampled from a woman between 18 and 29 years old with Graves' hyperthyroidism. The chain carries TRBV6-1 and TRBJ1-4; TRBD1 might be the D (6 bases). The sample taken for sequencing was blood. The CDR3 nucleotides are TGTGCCAGCGGGGGGGCAAATAATGAAAAACTGTTTTTT. Protein product: CASGGANNEKLFF.